These 31 T cell receptor beta chains originate from one sample sequenced in a study of neoadjuvant anti-PD-1 for oral cavity cancer. The table came from immunoSEQ multiplex PCR; TCRdb's copy has only in-frame clones and leaves some out. The sample carries around 15,000 clones, 55% to 75% recorded once. The starting material was PBMCs, obtained before nivolumab (anti-PD-1) treatment. The source of these receptors is a person between 40 and 79 years old with oral cavity squamous cell carcinoma.

V gene TRBV27 combines with J gene TRBJ2-6, with TRBD2 identical over 15 bases. The V gene end was trimmed by 3 bases and the J gene end by 0 bases; junction bases not matched to a gene: 9. This CDR3 comprises 21 residues. Germline CDR1 reads MNHEY; CDR2 reads SMNVEV (reference sequence). The chain's CDR3 is CASSFLSGTSGGPSGANVLTF. CDR3 nucleotides: TGTGCCAGCAGTTTCCTCTCCGGGACTAGCGGGGGGCCCTCTGGGGCCAACGTCCTGACTTTC.

The chain recombines TRBV6-1 with TRBJ1-5; D remains unclear. V gave up 0 bases and J gave up 4 bases, with 7 bases separating them. The CDR3 runs to 14 residues. The germline CDR1 and CDR2 sequences are MNHNS and SASEGT. Here the CDR3 reads CASSEASTNQPQHF. The CDR3 DNA is TGTGCCAGCAGTGAAGCGAGTACTAATCAGCCCCAGCATTTT.

The genes are TRBV4-1 and TRBJ2-3; unclear D gene. Germline CDR1 is MGHRA and CDR2 is YSYEKL. The CDR3 has 16 residues. Trimming took 0 bases from V and 0 from J, leaving 10 bases between them. CDR3 residues: CASSQEEVRSTDTQYF. CDR3 nucleotide sequence: TGCGCCAGCAGCCAAGAGGAAGTCCGTAGCACAGATACGCAGTATTTT.

J is TRBJ2-7 and V is TRBV2, with 9 nucleotides matching TRBD1. This CDR3 comprises 13 residues. CDR1 and CDR2 (germline): SNHLY, FYNNEI. With 4 bases clipped from V and 5 bases from J, the junction kept 3 bases outside the gene matches. DNA of the CDR3: TGTGCCAGCAGTGCCCGGGACAGGGACGAGCAGTACTTC. It encodes CASSARDRDEQYF.

The chain is built from TRBV6-1 and TRBJ2-3, with 11 bases fitting TRBD2. The CDR3 has 14 amino acids. After removal of 8 bases from V and 7 bases from J, the junction contained 8 bases not matched to a gene. Germline V gene sequence: CDR1 MNHNS, CDR2 SASEGT. The CDR3 sequence is CASLSGGGIYTQYF. For the CDR3, the DNA is TGTGCCAGCCTTAGCGGGGGGGGAATTTATACGCAGTATTTT.

This clone was observed once. This sequence joins TRBV2 and TRBJ1-5; 7 bases agree with TRBD1. The CDR3 contains 18 residues. J lost 6 bases, V lost 6 bases, and 20 bases had no gene match. Germline CDR1 is SNHLY and CDR2 is FYNNEI. This CDR3 reads CASSEMLLRDSFGQPQHF. For the CDR3, the DNA is TGTGCCAGCAGCGAGATGCTCCTGCGGGACAGTTTCGGTCAGCCCCAGCATTTT.

The chain is built from TRBV6-1 and TRBJ1-1; TRBD1 agrees at 7 bases. The length of the CDR3 is 13 residues. Per the germline V gene, CDR1 is MNHNS and CDR2 is SASEGT. V shed 7 bases and J 5 bases; nucleotides not matched to a gene: 7. CDR3 in DNA: TGTGCCAGCAATAGACAGGGTAGGACTGAAGCTTTCTTT. Protein: CASNRQGRTEAFF.

The rearrangement links TRBV6-1 to TRBJ1-5; D is uncertain. This CDR3 comprises 15 residues. Trimming shortened V by 5 bases and J by 3 bases, and 14 bases separated the two germline ends. CDR1 is MNHNS and CDR2 is SASEGT in the germline V gene. CDR3 nucleotides: TGTGCCAGCAGTTCCATCCTGGGGAACAATCAGCCCCAGCATTTT. This gives the protein CASSSILGNNQPQHF.

The sample holds a few counts of this clone. The J gene is TRBJ1-2, the V gene TRBV6-1; TRBD1 matches at 7 bases. V lost 6 bases to trimming and J lost 6 bases; unmatched junction nucleotides: 7. The CDR3 has 13 residues. Germline V gene data show CDR1 as MNHNS and CDR2 as SASEGT. CDR3 residues: CASRQTGRDGYTF. The CDR3 region has the DNA TGTGCCAGCAGACAGACAGGGCGCGATGGCTACACCTTC.

The genes are TRBV7-3 and TRBJ2-2, with 7 bases that match TRBD1. J gave up 9 bases and V 4 bases, and 8 bases lay outside the gene matches. This CDR3 spans 14 amino acids. Germline lookup yields CDR1 SGHTA and CDR2 FQGTGA. The CDR3 bases are TGTGCCAGCAGCTCGGACAGGTGGAGCAGGGAGCTGTTTTTT. Protein: CASSSDRWSRELFF. Complete variable domain (other parts from reference TRBV7-3 and TRBJ2-2): GAGVSQTPSNKVTEKGKYVELRCDPISGHTALYWYRQSLGQGPEFLIYFQGTGAADDSGLPNDRFFAVRPEGSVSTLKIQRTERGDSAVYLCASSSDRWSRELFFGEGSRLTVL.

The chain joins TRBV27 to TRBJ1-5; D possibly corresponds to TRBD1 (6 bases). Deletions cut 8 bases from V and 5 bases from J, with 22 bases between. The CDR3 length is 16 residues. Germline V gives CDR1 MNHEY, CDR2 SMNVEV (reference sequence). CDR3 sequence: CASAPGDNRGDQPQHF. The CDR3 region has the DNA TGTGCCAGCGCCCCCGGGGACAACCGGGGCGATCAGCCCCAGCATTTT.

The chain links TRBV5-1 to TRBJ1-6; 9 bases map to TRBD1. Germline V gene lookup returns CDR1 SGHRS and CDR2 YFSETQ. Losses at the gene ends were 5 bases for V and 7 bases for J; bases not matched to a gene: 7. The CDR3 is made up of 15 amino acids. DNA for the CDR3: TGCGCCAGCAGTCGCTGGGACAGGGCGAATTCACCCCTCCACTTT. The encoded protein is CASSRWDRANSPLHF.

The V and J genes are TRBV30 and TRBJ2-4; tentatively, D is TRBD2 (6 bases). The length of the CDR3 is 15 residues. Trimming stripped 5 bases from V and 0 bases from J, with 14 bases between. Germline lookup yields CDR1 GTSNPN and CDR2 SVGIG (reference sequence). The CDR3 sequence is CAWSLGGVAKNIQYF. The CDR3 bases are TGTGCCTGGTCACTCGGCGGGGTAGCCAAAAACATTCAGTACTTC.

This clone was counted only a few times. J is TRBJ2-3 and V is TRBV27, with 9 bases aligning to TRBD2. The CDR3 has 17 amino acids. Germline CDR1 and CDR2: MNHEY and SMNVEV (reference sequence). Trimming took 4 bases from V and 5 from J; bases not matched to a gene: 13. For the CDR3, the DNA is TGTGCCAGCAGTTATACTGGCGGGAGGGCCTCGTTAGATACGCAGTATTTT. It encodes CASSYTGGRASLDTQYF.

V usage is TRBV5-4 and J usage is TRBJ2-7, with 9 bases fitting TRBD1. The CDR3 has 13 amino acids. Germline CDR1 reads SGHNT; CDR2 reads YYREEE (reference sequence). The V and J ends lost 1 base and 11 bases, in that order; junction bases with no gene match: 7. The CDR3 DNA sequence: TGTGCCAGCAGCTTGAACAGGGGGCTGCTAGAGTACTTC. Encoded protein: CASSLNRGLLEYF.

This chain connects TRBV10-3 to TRBJ1-2, with D possibly TRBD1 on 5 matching bases. Trimming left V 3 bases short and J 13 bases short, with 21 bases between. Per the germline V gene, CDR1 is ENHRY and CDR2 is SYGVKD. This CDR3 contains 14 residues. The DNA of the CDR3 is TGTGCCATCAGTGATGAGCCGGTTGGGGGTAGAATCACCTTC. Protein: CAISDEPVGGRITF.

This rearrangement joins TRBV29-1 to TRBJ2-7; D remains unclear. The length of the CDR3 is 17 residues. Trimming took off 1 base at V and 0 bases at J, with 19 bases between the two ends. Germline V gene data show CDR1 as SQVTM and CDR2 as ANQGSEA. The CDR3 DNA reads TGCAGCGTTGAAGCTAGACCAAGGACGGGCCTCTCCTACGAGCAGTACTTC. It specifies CSVEARPRTGLSYEQYF.

The chain couples TRBV4-2 to TRBJ2-3; TRBD2 agrees at 7 bases. CDR1 is LGHNA and CDR2 is YNFKEQ in the germline V gene. Trimming at V came to 6 bases and at J to 3 bases, leaving 9 bases not matched to a gene. The CDR3 covers 15 residues. The CDR3 nucleotides are TGTGCCAGCAGGGGGGTGAGGGAGGGGACAGATACGCAGTATTTT. It codes for CASRGVREGTDTQYF.

The chain joins TRBV19 to TRBJ1-5; D remains ambiguous. V was pared by 6 bases and J by 5 bases, with 14 bases between. CDR1 LNHDA and CDR2 SQIVND come from the germline V gene (reference sequence). The CDR3 is 14 amino acids. In DNA, the CDR3 is TGTGCCAGTAGATCGTGGGAGCCTCATCAGCCCCAGCATTTT. Its protein is CASRSWEPHQPQHF.

The gene calls are TRBV14 and TRBJ1-6; 10 nucleotides align to TRBD1. The germline gives CDR1 SGHDN, CDR2 FVKESK. V gave up 1 base and J gave up 8 bases; unmatched junction bases: 5. CDR3 length: 16 amino acids. CDR3 loop: CASSQAPGTGDSPLHF. The CDR3 DNA is TGTGCCAGCAGCCAAGCCCCCGGGACAGGGGATTCACCCCTCCACTTT.

This clone was counted a single time. The chain is built from TRBV11-2 and TRBJ2-1; tentatively, D is TRBD2 (5 bases). This CDR3 contains 14 residues. Trimming took 4 bases from V and 9 from J, leaving 16 bases between them. The V gene's germline CDR1 is SGHAT and CDR2 FQNNGV. CDR3 sequence reads: CASSSSRLAGEQFF. In nucleotides, the CDR3 is TGTGCCAGCAGCTCCTCCCGGCTAGCAGGTGAGCAGTTCTTC. Full variable domain (rest looked up from reference TRBV11-2 and TRBJ2-1): EAGVAQSPRYKIIEKRQSVAFWCNPISGHATLYWYQQILGQGPKLLIQFQNNGVVDDSQLPKDRFSAERLKGVDSTLKIQPAKLEDSAVYLCASSSSRLAGEQFFGPGTRLTVL.

This chain links TRBV19 with TRBJ2-3; D possibly corresponds to TRBD2 (5 bases). Trimming took 0 bases from V and 2 from J, leaving 15 bases between them. Looked up from germline, CDR1 is LNHDA and CDR2 is SQIVND (reference sequence). The CDR3 contains 17 residues. The CDR3 spells CASSIDRKGDHTDTQYF. CDR3 nucleotides: TGTGCCAGTAGTATAGATAGGAAGGGAGACCACACAGATACGCAGTATTTT.

This rearrangement joins TRBV7-3 to TRBJ1-2; a weak D match, TRBD1 (5 bases). CDR3 length equals 15 residues. The V end lost 5 bases, the J end lost 7 bases, and 20 bases lay between the germline ends. CDR1 is SGHTA and CDR2 is FQGTGA in the germline V gene. The chain's CDR3 is CASSPRGRVESGYTF. CDR3 nucleotides: TGTGCCAGCAGCCCCCGTGGCAGGGTTGAGAGTGGCTACACCTTC.

The rearrangement uses TRBV9 and TRBJ1-1; possible D gene TRBD1, 5 bases. Trimming stripped 7 bases from V and 7 bases from J, with 14 bases between. The CDR3 covers 12 residues. Germline CDR1 is SGDLS and CDR2 is YYNGEE. The CDR3 region is CASGPGGYEAFF. DNA for the CDR3: TGTGCCAGCGGCCCCGGGGGATATGAAGCTTTCTTT.

This sequence joins TRBV28 and TRBJ1-2; D may be TRBD1 (5 bases). V lost 6 bases and J 8 bases, leaving 13 bases between the germline ends. Germline V lookup: CDR1 MDHEN, CDR2 SYDVKM. The CDR3 runs 12 residues. In DNA, the CDR3 is TGTGCCAGCAGCTTCCGGGGCAGAGGCTACACCTTC. This codes for CASSFRGRGYTF.

This chain links TRBV5-1 with TRBJ2-6; 9 nucleotides agree with TRBD1. Germline V gene sequence: CDR1 SGHRS, CDR2 YFSETQ. This CDR3 region has 18 residues. The V and J ends lost 4 bases and 1 base, in that order; junction bases with no gene match: 9. This CDR3 reads CASSPQGTGPSGANVLTF. Written as DNA, the CDR3 is TGCGCCAGCAGCCCCCAGGGGACAGGGCCGTCTGGGGCCAACGTCCTGACTTTC.

The chain links TRBV27 to TRBJ2-7, with 10 bases identical to TRBD2. The germline CDR1 and CDR2 sequences are MNHEY and SMNVEV (reference sequence). The CDR3 is 17 amino acids. V trimming: 4 bases; J trimming: 2 bases; junction bases outside the gene matches: 11. CDR3 loop: CASSSSGGVRPAYEQYF. The CDR3 bases are TGTGCCAGCAGTTCTAGCGGGGGTGTTCGACCTGCCTACGAGCAGTACTTC.

The chain links TRBV5-1 to TRBJ2-5; D uncertain. V dropped 1 base and J dropped 5 bases, with 12 bases sitting between them. The germline gives CDR1 SGHRS, CDR2 YFSETQ. The CDR3 extends over 14 amino acids. The CDR3: CASSLSYGWETQYF. The CDR3, as DNA: TGCGCCAGCAGCTTGAGTTATGGATGGGAGACCCAGTACTTC.

The rearrangement joins TRBV7-3 to TRBJ1-2, with TRBD1 matching 9 bases. From germline, CDR1 is SGHTA and CDR2 FQGTGA. CDR3 length: 15 residues. With V trimmed by 5 bases and J by 2 bases, 6 bases remained unmatched. The CDR3 DNA reads as TGTGCCAGCAGCCCGGGGACAGGGTTGAACTATGGCTACACCTTC. Protein product: CASSPGTGLNYGYTF.

The rearrangement joins TRBV2 to TRBJ1-1; possibly TRBD1 for D (6 bases). CDR1 SNHLY and CDR2 FYNNEI come from the germline V gene. V shed 6 bases and J shed 0 bases, with 11 bases lying between them. This CDR3 comprises 14 residues. The CDR3: CASRRGVLNTEAFF. As DNA, the CDR3 is TGTGCCAGCAGGAGGGGGGTCTTGAACACTGAAGCTTTCTTT.

V gene TRBV30 combines with J gene TRBJ2-3; 9 bases align to TRBD2. Germline trimming cut 1 base from V and 2 bases from J; bases unmatched to any gene: 10. This CDR3 is built from 17 residues. The germline V gene has CDR1 GTSNPN and CDR2 SVGIG (reference sequence). CDR3 sequence: CAWSDERGVLYTDTQYF. DNA for the CDR3: TGTGCCTGGAGTGATGAGCGGGGGGTCCTTTACACAGATACGCAGTATTTT.